The clone carrying this TCR beta chain was seen more than once but under ten times. The target antigen is unknown. The junction departs from the called germline gene at one end, perhaps through a read error. The germline gives CDR1 SGHAT, CDR2 FQNNGV. The CDR3 runs 12 residues. This entry belongs to a study of early T cells in non-severe SARS-CoV-2 infection. Study-wide context: Sequencing of bulk RNA from unsorted whole blood was done, without chain pairing. Findings and limits, study-wide: Anti-spike CD8 responses were favored by VDJdb matching, which missed private and CD4 specificities.

Individual cDNA molecules carried attached unique molecular identifiers. MiXCR, applied by TCRdb to the 5' RACE reads, yields one record per CDR3 protein. The sample has some 40,000 distinct CDR3 sequences, approximately 6.2% seen once; the top ten hold around 20%. The genes are TRBV11-2 and TRBJ1-1, with no clear D. The TCR comes from an adult who was a healthcare worker with PCR-confirmed SARS-CoV-2 infection or an uninfected control (not recorded which). The sample in question was whole blood, obtained at baseline. The chain's CDR3 is CASRRSSTEVFF. The CDR3 nucleotides are TGTGCCTCCCGACGTTCGAGCACTGAAGTTTTCTTT.